What follows is one TCR beta chain and its context. The antigen remains undetermined. Through a sample-barcoded 5' primer and a J-beta primer mix, a second PCR was run for roughly 7 to 11 cycles. TCRdb re-derived calls from the 5' RACE reads in MiXCR, one entry per CDR3 protein. The data show about 1.8 million distinct CDR3 sequences, less than 50% seen once. Isolation per sample recovered at least 7 million PBMCs. The data derive from a study of blood T cells in healthy people across ages. General study results and limits: Greater diversity and more naive CD4+ cells were seen in long-lived donors than in aged donors.

The V gene's germline CDR1 is DFQATT and CDR2 SNEGSKA (reference sequence). V was cut by 0 bases and J by 5 bases, with 13 bases left in between. This CDR3 region has 14 residues. This clonotype was sampled from a woman aged 40 to 50 in good health. V gene TRBV20-1 combines with J gene TRBJ2-5; a possible D gene is TRBD1 (5 bases). Specimen: blood. CDR3 amino acids: CSARDPQGSETQYF. The DNA of the CDR3 is TGCAGTGCTAGAGATCCGCAGGGCAGCGAGACCCAGTACTTC.